This T cell receptor (beta chain) comes out of a study of PD-1 blockade in classical Hodgkin lymphoma (dated by TCRdb to 2019 to 2021). A note on the overall study: Nivolumab dosing was 3 mg/kg intravenously every 2 weeks, continuing until either disease progression or unacceptable toxicity. To define a peripheral blood immune signature of response to PD-1 blockade in classical Hodgkin lymphoma, the study combined TCR beta sequencing with CyTOF.

The full study reports these points: Diversity was lower in patients who began nivolumab less than 1 year after ASCT, so these patients were left out of later analyses to avoid confounding by immune reconstitution. Trial patients with a complete response had baseline diversity similar to that of newly diagnosed patients, while partial responders and progressors had significantly lower diversity. Newly diagnosed patients were reported to have lower baseline TCR diversity than healthy donors, and relapsed/refractory patients were reported to have lower baseline TCR diversity still. A significant rise by C4D1 was seen in CD4+ but not CD8+ TCR diversity (p=0.0027 vs p=0.16), with the rise being most apparent in complete responders (p=0.02). The study was limited to a single clinical trial cohort, and causes of repertoire differences, possibly disease activity or prior therapy, remained undefined.

The CDR3, cysteine through phenylalanine, is 14 amino acids long. Only the CDR3 DNA is retained, 42 bases long and in frame from the first base. In the germline V gene, CDR1 corresponds to MNHEY and CDR2 to SVGAGI. V loses 4 bases, J loses 4 bases, and the germline ends lie 13 bases apart. The sample's time point label is to be understood as: cycle 2 day 1 (C2D1) of nivolumab. Every trial patient had relapsed after autologous stem cell transplantation, and cohorts A, B and C differed in prior brentuximab vedotin exposure. The trial cohort included 55 to 60 patients with relapsed/refractory classical Hodgkin lymphoma, and each patient had a best overall response of complete response, partial response or progressive disease. In the multi-cohort phase II CheckMate 205 trial, trial patients received single-agent nivolumab. An independent review committee assessed best overall response using the 2007 International Working Group response criteria. Trial PBMCs were collected just before the start of nivolumab (C1D1) and during therapy at cycle 2 day 1 and cycle 4 day 1. Peripheral blood was collected in 8 mL Vacutainer Cell Preparation Tubes, from which PBMCs were isolated by centrifugation and then cryopreserved.

Notes on this clone: Its antigen remains unidentified. No qualities accompany the bases; no much larger clone lies one base away.

Genomic DNA was extracted with the Qiagen DNeasy kit from unsorted PBMCs and from negatively selected CD4+ and CD8+ fractions. Amplification of TCR beta CDR3 regions was done by immunoSEQ multiplex PCR with primers that anneal to V and J segments. A synthetic immune receptor repertoire was used to minimize amplification bias, and remaining bias was computationally removed after sequencing. In the source study's methods: Repertoire diversity was quantified as the Shannon entropy index using custom Python scripts. Unsorted, CD4+ and CD8+ repertoires were analyzed separately, except in combined analyses where CD4+ and CD8+ sequences were merged in silico. Clonal expansion was defined as at least a 2-fold frequency increase after treatment relative to C1D1, with a pseudocount of 0.5 for undetected baseline clones. Clones with 0 or 1 copy at C1D1 were defined as singleton clones, while clones with 2 or more copies were defined as non-singleton clones. Clones expanded in unsorted samples were annotated as CD4+, CD8+ or unknown by matching protein sequences in sorted samples from the same patient. Wilcoxon tests on paired samples were used to test changes in diversity from C1D1 to C4D1. TCRdb stores this immuneACCESS table with in-frame sequences only. Part of the clones is absent; in the studies checked, under half of the shortfall reflects unresolved V genes, and no reason is known for the rest. V and J calls and clone size come straight from that table; D and trimming were deduced from the DNA. Within this sample are about 27,000 clones, with around 84% of them counted one time only. Of the sample, 30% to 45% falls within the top ten clones.

Sequencing was performed on peripheral blood mononuclear cells (PBMCs), taken before the second cycle of nivolumab. This TCR derives from a human donor with classical Hodgkin lymphoma. This sequence uses TRBV6-5 and TRBJ1-2; the D segment cannot be called with confidence. The CDR3: CASSFGADTYGYTF. The nucleotides are TGTGCCAGCAGTTTCGGAGCAGACACCTATGGCTACACCTTC.